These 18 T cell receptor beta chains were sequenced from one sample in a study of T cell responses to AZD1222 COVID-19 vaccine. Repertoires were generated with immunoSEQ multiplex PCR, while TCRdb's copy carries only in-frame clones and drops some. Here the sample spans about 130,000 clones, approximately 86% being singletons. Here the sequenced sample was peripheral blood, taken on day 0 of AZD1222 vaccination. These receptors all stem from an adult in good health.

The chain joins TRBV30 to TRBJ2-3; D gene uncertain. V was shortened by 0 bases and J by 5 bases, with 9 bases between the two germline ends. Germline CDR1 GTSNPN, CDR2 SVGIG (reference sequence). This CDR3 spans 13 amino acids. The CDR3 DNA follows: TGTGCCTGGAGTGTAGTCCAGATAGATACGCAGTATTTT. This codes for CAWSVVQIDTQYF.

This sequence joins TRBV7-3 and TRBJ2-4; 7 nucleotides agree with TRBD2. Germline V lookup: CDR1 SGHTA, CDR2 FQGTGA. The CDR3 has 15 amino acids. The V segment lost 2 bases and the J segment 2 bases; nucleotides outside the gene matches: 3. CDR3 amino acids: CASSLFGGSKNIQYF. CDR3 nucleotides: TGTGCCAGCAGCTTATTCGGGGGGTCCAAAAACATTCAGTACTTC.

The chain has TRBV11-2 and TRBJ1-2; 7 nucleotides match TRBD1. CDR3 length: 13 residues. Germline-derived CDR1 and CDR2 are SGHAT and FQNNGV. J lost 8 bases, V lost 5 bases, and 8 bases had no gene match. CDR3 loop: CASSPQGGSGYTF. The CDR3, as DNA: TGTGCCAGCAGCCCGCAGGGGGGGAGCGGCTACACCTTC.

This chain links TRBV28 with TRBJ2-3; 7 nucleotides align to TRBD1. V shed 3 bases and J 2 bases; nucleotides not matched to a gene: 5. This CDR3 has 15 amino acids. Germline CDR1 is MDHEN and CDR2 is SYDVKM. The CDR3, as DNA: TGTGCCAGCAGTTTGAGAGGACAGGCCACAGATACGCAGTATTTT. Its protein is CASSLRGQATDTQYF.

CDR3 nucleotide sequence: TGTGCCAGCAGCCACGACAGGGAAGGTGGCTACACCTTC. Residues: CASSHDREGGYTF. This chain links TRBV6-6 with TRBJ1-2; TRBD1 matches at 7 bases. This CDR3 region has 13 residues. Germline CDR1 MNHNY, CDR2 SVGAGI (reference sequence). Trimming removed 6 bases from V and 7 bases from J; junction bases left unmatched: 8.

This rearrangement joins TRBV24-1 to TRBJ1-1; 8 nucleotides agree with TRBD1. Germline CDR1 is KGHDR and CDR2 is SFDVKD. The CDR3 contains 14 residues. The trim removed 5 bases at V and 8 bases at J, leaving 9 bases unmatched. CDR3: CATSAGGTTREAFF. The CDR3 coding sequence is TGTGCCACCAGTGCAGGGGGCACCACCAGGGAAGCTTTCTTT.

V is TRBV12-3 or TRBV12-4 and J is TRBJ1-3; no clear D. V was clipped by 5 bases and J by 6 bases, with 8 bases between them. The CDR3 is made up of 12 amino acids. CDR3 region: CASSPLVNTIYF. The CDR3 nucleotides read TGTGCCAGCAGTCCTCTAGTAAACACCATATATTTT.

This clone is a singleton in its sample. Written as DNA, the CDR3 is TGCGCCAGCAGCCGGGACAGATCTAACTCCTACGAGCAGTACTTC. Translating gives CASSRDRSNSYEQYF. The rearrangement uses TRBV23-1 and TRBJ2-7, with TRBD1 identical over 7 bases. TRBV23-1 is sorted into the ORF group, with uncertain function. This CDR3 spans 15 amino acids. The V and J ends lost 6 bases and 0 bases, in that order; junction bases with no gene match: 8.

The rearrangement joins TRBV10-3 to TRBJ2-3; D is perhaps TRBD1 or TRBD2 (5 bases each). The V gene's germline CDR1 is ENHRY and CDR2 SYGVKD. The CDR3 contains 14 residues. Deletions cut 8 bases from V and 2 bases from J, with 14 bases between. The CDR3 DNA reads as TGTGCCATCTCAAGGGACGGGATCACAGATACGCAGTATTTT. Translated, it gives CAISRDGITDTQYF.

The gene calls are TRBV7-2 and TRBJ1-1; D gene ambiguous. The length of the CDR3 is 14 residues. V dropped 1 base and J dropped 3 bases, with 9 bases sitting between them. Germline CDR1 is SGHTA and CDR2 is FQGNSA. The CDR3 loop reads CASSLDEGYTEAFF. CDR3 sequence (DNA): TGTGCCAGCAGCTTAGATGAGGGTTACACTGAAGCTTTCTTT.

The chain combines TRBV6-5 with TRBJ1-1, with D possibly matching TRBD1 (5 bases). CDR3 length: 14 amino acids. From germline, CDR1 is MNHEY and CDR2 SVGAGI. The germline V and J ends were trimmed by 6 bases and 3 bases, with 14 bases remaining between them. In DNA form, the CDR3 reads TGTGCCAGCAGCGGACAATACGGTTACACTGAAGCTTTCTTT. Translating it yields CASSGQYGYTEAFF.

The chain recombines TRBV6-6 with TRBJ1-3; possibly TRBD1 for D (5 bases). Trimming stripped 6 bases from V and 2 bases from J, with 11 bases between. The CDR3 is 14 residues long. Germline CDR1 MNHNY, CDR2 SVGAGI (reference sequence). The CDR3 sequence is CASRDTGTGNTIYF. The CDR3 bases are TGTGCCAGCAGAGACACAGGTACTGGAAACACCATATATTTT.

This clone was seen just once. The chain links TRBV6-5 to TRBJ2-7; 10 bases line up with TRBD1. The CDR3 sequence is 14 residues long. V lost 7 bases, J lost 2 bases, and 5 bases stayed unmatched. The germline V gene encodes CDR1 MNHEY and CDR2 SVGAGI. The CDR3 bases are TGTGCCAGCACCAAGGGGACAGGGGCCTACGAGCAGTACTTC. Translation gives CASTKGTGAYEQYF.

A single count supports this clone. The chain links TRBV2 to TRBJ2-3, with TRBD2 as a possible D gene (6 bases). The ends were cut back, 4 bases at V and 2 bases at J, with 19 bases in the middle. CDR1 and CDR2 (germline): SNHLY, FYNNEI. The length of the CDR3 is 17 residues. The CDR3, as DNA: TGTGCCAGCAGTGCAGACCACCGCGGGGTTGTCACAGATACGCAGTATTTT. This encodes CASSADHRGVVTDTQYF.

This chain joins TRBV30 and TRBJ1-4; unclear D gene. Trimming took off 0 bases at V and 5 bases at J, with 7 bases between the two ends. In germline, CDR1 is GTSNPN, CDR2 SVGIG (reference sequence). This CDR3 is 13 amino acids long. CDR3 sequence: CAWSVAGNEKLFF. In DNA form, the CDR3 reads TGTGCCTGGAGTGTAGCGGGGAATGAAAAACTGTTTTTT.

The CDR3 spells CSSTEDNEQFF. The CDR3, as DNA: TGCAGTTCCACGGAGGACAATGAGCAGTTCTTC. J is TRBJ2-1 and V is TRBV20-1, with a possible D match to TRBD2 (5 bases). This CDR3 has 11 amino acids. Germline loops: CDR1 DFQATT, CDR2 SNEGSKA (reference sequence). The ends were cut back, 8 bases at V and 5 bases at J, with 10 bases in the middle.

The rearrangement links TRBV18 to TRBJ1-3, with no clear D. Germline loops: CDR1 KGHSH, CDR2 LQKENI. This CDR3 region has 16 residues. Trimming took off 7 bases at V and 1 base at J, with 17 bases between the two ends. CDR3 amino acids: CASCPQDAGSGNTIYF. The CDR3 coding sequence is TGTGCCAGCTGTCCACAAGACGCAGGATCTGGAAACACCATATATTTT.

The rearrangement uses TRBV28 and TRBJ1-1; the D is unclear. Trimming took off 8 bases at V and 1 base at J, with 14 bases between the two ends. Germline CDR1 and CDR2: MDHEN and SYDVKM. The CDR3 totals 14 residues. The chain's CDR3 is CASGPPWANTEAFF. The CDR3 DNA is TGTGCCAGCGGACCCCCCTGGGCGAACACTGAAGCTTTCTTT.